The T cell receptor beta chain under discussion was sequenced for a study of cytomegalovirus exposure and HLA in healthy donors. The PCR employed 60 Vbeta primers together with 13 Jbeta primers. Clones were sequenced by immunoSEQ multiplex PCR, and TCRdb holds only the in-frame ones, with some missing. The top ten hold around 3.2% of the sample, which has about 130,000 clones, roughly 70% seen once. General study results and limits: A later analysis reported that several of the most significant clusters appeared to be linked to common viral pathogens, among them Epstein-Barr virus. In vitro, three CMV-associated chains proved specific for CMV antigens. A previous analysis found most TCR beta V segments productive roughly 87% or roughly 30% of the time.

In regard to this clone: Its antigen is not identified.

J was trimmed by 4 bases and V by 5 bases; bases with no gene match: 11. The CDR3 totals 15 residues. Germline lookup yields CDR1 SNHLY and CDR2 FYNNEI. Sequencing used PBMCs. This chain joins TRBV2 and TRBJ2-7, with TRBD2 matching over 7 bases. The receptor comes from a man between 35 and 55 years old in good health and CMV-seronegative. The CDR3 nucleotides read TGTGCCAGCAGTCGCGGGAGACTGGTTATGTACGAGCAGTACTTC. Translating gives CASSRGRLVMYEQYF.